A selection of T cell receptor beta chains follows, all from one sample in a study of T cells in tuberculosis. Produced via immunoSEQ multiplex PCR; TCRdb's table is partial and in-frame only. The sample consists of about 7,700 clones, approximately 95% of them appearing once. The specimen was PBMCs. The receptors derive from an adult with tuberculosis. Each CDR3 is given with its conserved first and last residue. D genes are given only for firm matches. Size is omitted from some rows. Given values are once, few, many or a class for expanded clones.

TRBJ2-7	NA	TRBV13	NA	CASSSISSYEQYF	TGTGCCAGCAGCTCTATAAGCTCCTACGAGCAGTACTTC
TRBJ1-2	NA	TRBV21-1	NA	CASSQRSYGYTF	TGTGCCAGCAGCCAGCGGAGCTATGGCTACACCTTC
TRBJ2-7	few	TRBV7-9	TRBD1	CASSFWTGSDYEQYF	TGTGCCAGCAGCTTCTGGACAGGGAGTGACTACGAGCAGTACTTC
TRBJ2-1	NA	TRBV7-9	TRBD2	CASSLYGTRLNEQFF	TGTGCCAGCAGCTTATATGGGACTAGACTAAATGAGCAGTTCTTC
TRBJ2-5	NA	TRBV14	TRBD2	CASSQDYASGSLETQYF	TGTGCCAGCAGCCAGGATTATGCTAGCGGGAGTCTGGAGACCCAGTACTTC
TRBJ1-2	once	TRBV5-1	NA	CASGNPSTGINYGYTF	TGCGCCAGCGGTAACCCTTCGACAGGAATAAACTATGGCTACACCTTC
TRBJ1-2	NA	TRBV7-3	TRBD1	CASSQTGGGNYGYTF	TGTGCCAGCAGCCAGACAGGGGGCGGTAACTATGGCTACACCTTC
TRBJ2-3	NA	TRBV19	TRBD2	CASRVAGSADTQYF	TGTGCCAGTAGGGTAGCGGGAAGCGCAGATACGCAGTATTTT
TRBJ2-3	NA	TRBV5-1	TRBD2	CASSSLAGDVDTQYF	TGCGCCAGCAGCTCCTTAGCGGGAGATGTAGATACGCAGTATTTT
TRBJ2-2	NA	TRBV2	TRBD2	CASNRGGNTGELFF	TGTGCCAGCAACCGGGGGGGCAACACCGGGGAGCTGTTTTTT
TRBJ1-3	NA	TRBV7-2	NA	CASSPSYRGNTIYF	TGTGCCAGCAGCCCTAGCTACCGCGGAAACACCATATATTTT
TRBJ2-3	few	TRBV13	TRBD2	CASHRAAGGLKDTQYF	TGTGCCAGCCATAGGGCGGCGGGGGGGCTCAAAGATACGCAGTATTTT
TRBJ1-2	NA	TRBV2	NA	CASSEAGLDYGYTF	TGTGCCAGCAGTGAAGCCGGACTCGACTATGGCTACACCTTC
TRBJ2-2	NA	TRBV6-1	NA	CATGTGNTGELFF	TGTGCCACCGGGACTGGGAACACCGGGGAGCTGTTTTTT
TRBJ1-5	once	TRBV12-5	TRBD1	CASGPFKTGGFRGNQPQHF	TGTGCTAGTGGTCCCTTCAAGACAGGGGGCTTTAGAGGCAATCAGCCCCAGCATTTT
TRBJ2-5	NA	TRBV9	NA	CASSALLVGETQYF	TGTGCCAGCAGCGCCCTACTAGTCGGAGAGACCCAGTACTTC
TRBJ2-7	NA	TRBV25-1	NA	CASSGLWGGGSVYEQYF	TGTGCCAGCAGTGGGCTTTGGGGGGGCGGGAGCGTCTACGAGCAGTACTTC
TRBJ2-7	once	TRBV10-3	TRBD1	CAIRAGTDSYEQYF	TGTGCCATCAGGGCCGGGACAGACTCCTACGAGCAGTACTTC
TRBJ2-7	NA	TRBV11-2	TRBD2	CASSLGGVFYEQYF	TGTGCCAGCAGCTTGGGGGGGGTTTTTTACGAGCAGTACTTC
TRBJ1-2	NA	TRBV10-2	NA	CASSGLSTDYGYTF	TGCGCCAGCAGTGGCTTGAGCACCGACTATGGCTACACCTTC
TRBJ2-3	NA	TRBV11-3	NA	CASSLGGVTQYF	TGTGCCAGCAGCTTAGGGGGAGTTACGCAGTATTTT
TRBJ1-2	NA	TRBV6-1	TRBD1	CASSENVGQYGYTF	TGTGCCAGCAGTGAAAATGTGGGACAGTATGGCTACACCTTC
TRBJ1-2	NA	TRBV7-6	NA	CASSSDRTYGYTF	TGTGCCAGCAGCTCCGACAGGACCTATGGCTACACCTTC
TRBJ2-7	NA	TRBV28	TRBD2	CASSLTGLSGRISYEQYF	TGTGCCAGCAGTTTAACAGGGCTTAGCGGGAGAATCTCCTACGAGCAGTACTTC
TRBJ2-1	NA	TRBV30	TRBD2	CAWSVASGSGYNEQFF	TGTGCCTGGAGTGTTGCAAGCGGGAGTGGCTACAATGAGCAGTTCTTC
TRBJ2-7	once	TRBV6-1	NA	CASRSGTPSYEQYF	TGTGCCAGCAGGTCAGGTACCCCCTCCTACGAGCAGTACTTC
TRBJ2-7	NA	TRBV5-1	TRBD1	CASSRGTGDEQYF	TGCGCCAGCAGCCGGGGGACAGGCGACGAGCAGTACTTC
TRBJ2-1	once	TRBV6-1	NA	CASSDIAASSYNEQFF	TGTGCCAGCAGTGATATAGCGGCGAGCTCCTACAATGAGCAGTTCTTC
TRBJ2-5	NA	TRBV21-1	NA	CASSPRGDWGDAETQYF	TGTGCCAGCAGCCCCCGAGGTGACTGGGGGGATGCAGAGACCCAGTACTTC
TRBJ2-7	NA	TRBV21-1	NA	CASSKGPRQGAYEQYF	TGTGCCAGCAGCAAAGGGCCGCGACAGGGGGCCTACGAGCAGTACTTC
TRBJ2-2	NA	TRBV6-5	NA	CASQWGVTGELFF	TGTGCCAGCCAGTGGGGGGTCACCGGGGAGCTGTTTTTT
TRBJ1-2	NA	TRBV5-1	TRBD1	CASSPTLGQGRGYTF	TGCGCCAGCAGCCCCACCCTGGGACAGGGACGAGGCTACACCTTC
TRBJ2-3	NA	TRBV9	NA	CASSVSLAYGKQYF	TGTGCCAGCAGCGTGTCGCTAGCTTATGGTAAGCAGTATTTT
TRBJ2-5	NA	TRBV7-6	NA	CASSLIVFETQYF	TGTGCCAGCAGCCTTATAGTTTTCGAGACCCAGTACTTC
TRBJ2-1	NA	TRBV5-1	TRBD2	CASSWTSGIYNEQFF	TGCGCCAGCAGCTGGACTAGCGGGATCTACAATGAGCAGTTCTTC
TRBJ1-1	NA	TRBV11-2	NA	CASSFGGNTEAFF	TGTGCCAGCAGCTTCGGGGGGAACACTGAAGCTTTCTTT
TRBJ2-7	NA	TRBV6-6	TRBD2	CASSYGRVYEQYF	TGTGCCAGCAGTTATGGGAGGGTCTACGAGCAGTACTTC
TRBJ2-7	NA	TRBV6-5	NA	CASSPGEFSSYEQYF	TGTGCCAGCAGTCCCGGGGAGTTCTCCTCCTACGAGCAGTACTTC
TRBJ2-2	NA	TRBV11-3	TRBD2	CASSQGLAYTGELFF	TGTGCCAGCAGCCAGGGACTAGCGTACACCGGGGAGCTGTTTTTT
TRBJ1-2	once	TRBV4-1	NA	CASSQPETGHSAHGYTF	TGCGCCAGCAGCCAGCCGGAGACAGGCCACTCGGCCCATGGCTACACCTTC
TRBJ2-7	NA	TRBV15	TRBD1	CATSLRGLGEQYF	TGTGCCACCAGCCTCAGGGGGCTGGGGGAGCAGTACTTC
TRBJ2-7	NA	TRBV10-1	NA	CASSESGHHYEQYF	TGCGCCAGCAGTGAGTCGGGACACCACTACGAGCAGTACTTC
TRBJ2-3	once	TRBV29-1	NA	CSVEDSYTDTQYF	TGCAGCGTTGAAGATTCCTACACAGATACGCAGTATTTT
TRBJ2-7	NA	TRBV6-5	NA	CASSPRGKSYEQYF	TGTGCCAGCAGTCCTCGGGGGAAGTCCTACGAGCAGTACTTC
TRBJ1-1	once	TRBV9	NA	CASSSGTPNTEAFF	TGTGCCAGCAGCTCCGGGACACCGAACACTGAAGCTTTCTTT